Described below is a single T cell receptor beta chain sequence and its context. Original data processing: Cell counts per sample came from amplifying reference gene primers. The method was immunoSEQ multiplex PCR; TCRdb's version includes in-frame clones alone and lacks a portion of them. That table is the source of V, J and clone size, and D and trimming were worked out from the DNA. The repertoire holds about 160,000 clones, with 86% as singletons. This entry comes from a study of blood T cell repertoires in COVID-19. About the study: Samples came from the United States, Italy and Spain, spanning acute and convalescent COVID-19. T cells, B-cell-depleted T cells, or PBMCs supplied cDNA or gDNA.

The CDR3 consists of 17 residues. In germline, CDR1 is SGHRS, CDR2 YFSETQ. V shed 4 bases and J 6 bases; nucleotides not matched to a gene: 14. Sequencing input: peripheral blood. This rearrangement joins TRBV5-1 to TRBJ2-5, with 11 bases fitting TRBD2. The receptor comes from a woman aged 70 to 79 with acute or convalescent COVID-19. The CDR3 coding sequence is TGCGCCAGCAGCCCTTTGGGTAGCGGGAGGGCCGTCCAGACCCAGTACTTC. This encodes CASSPLGSGRAVQTQYF.